This entry is about one T cell receptor (beta chain). The assay was immunoSEQ multiplex PCR, and TCRdb's table has in-frame clones only and misses some. The sample consists of 200,000 or so clones, roughly 80% of them appearing once. Deletions cut 5 bases from V and 1 base from J, with 6 bases between. This CDR3 is built from 13 residues. This entry belongs to a study of blood T cell repertoires in COVID-19. Study background: T cells, B-cell-depleted T cells, or PBMCs supplied cDNA or gDNA.

Sequencing was carried out using peripheral blood. This receptor was taken from a woman of 80 years or more with COVID-19, enrolled during active disease. The rearrangement links TRBV12-3 or TRBV12-4 to TRBJ1-5; D might be TRBD1 (6 bases). The CDR3 DNA follows: TGTGCCAGCAGTCAGGGGAGCAATCAGCCCCAGCATTTT. This sequence encodes CASSQGSNQPQHF.